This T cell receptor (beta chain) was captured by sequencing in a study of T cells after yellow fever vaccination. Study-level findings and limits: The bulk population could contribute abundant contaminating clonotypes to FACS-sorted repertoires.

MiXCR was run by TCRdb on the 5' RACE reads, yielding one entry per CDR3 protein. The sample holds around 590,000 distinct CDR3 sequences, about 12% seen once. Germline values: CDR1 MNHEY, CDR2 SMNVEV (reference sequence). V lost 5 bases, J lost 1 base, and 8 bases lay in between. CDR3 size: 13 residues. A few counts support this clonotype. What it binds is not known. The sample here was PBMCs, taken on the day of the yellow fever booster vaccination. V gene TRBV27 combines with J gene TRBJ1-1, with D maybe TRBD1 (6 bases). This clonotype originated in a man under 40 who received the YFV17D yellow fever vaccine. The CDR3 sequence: CASSDRRNTEAFF. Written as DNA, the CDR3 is TGTGCCAGCAGTGACAGGAGGAACACTGAAGCTTTCTTT.